This is a list of T cell receptor beta chains from one sample in a study of blood T cell repertoires in COVID-19. Libraries were prepared by immunoSEQ multiplex PCR; TCRdb keeps only in-frame clonotypes and omits some of them. The table has 260,000 or so clones, around 83% seen once. Material: peripheral blood. These receptors all come from a man aged 80 or over with acute or convalescent COVID-19. Each CDR3 is given with its conserved first and last residue. Each record gives: V gene, J gene, CDR3 protein.

v_gene: TRBV7-8
j_gene: TRBJ1-3
CDR3aa: CASSSVGGTIYF

v_gene: TRBV19
j_gene: TRBJ2-5
CDR3aa: CASSIVGAVGETQYF

v_gene: TRBV11-3
j_gene: TRBJ2-5
CDR3aa: CASSPSTGAETQYF

v_gene: TRBV9
j_gene: TRBJ2-3
CDR3aa: CASSGSGRQPYDTQYF

v_gene: TRBV2
j_gene: TRBJ2-3
CDR3aa: CASSEGVGSWRTDTQYF

v_gene: TRBV3-1/TRBV3-2
j_gene: TRBJ2-5
CDR3aa: CASREAGTTLRGTQYF

v_gene: TRBV6-1
j_gene: TRBJ2-7
CDR3aa: CASSVGKSRTAYEQYF

v_gene: TRBV7-8
j_gene: TRBJ2-7
CDR3aa: CASRTGTGGYEQYF

v_gene: TRBV30
j_gene: TRBJ1-5
CDR3aa: CAWAGQGVQPQHF

v_gene: TRBV3-1/TRBV3-2
j_gene: TRBJ1-4
CDR3aa: CASSSRQGKNEKLFF

v_gene: TRBV6-5
j_gene: TRBJ1-2
CDR3aa: CASRGTPANYGYTF

v_gene: TRBV24-1
j_gene: TRBJ1-2
CDR3aa: CATRDSNYGYTF

v_gene: TRBV15
j_gene: TRBJ2-5
CDR3aa: CATSTNRGQETQYF

v_gene: TRBV30
j_gene: TRBJ1-3
CDR3aa: CAWNPTSGNTIYF

v_gene: TRBV28
j_gene: TRBJ1-1
CDR3aa: CASIYGVGTEAFF

v_gene: TRBV10-1
j_gene: TRBJ1-5
CDR3aa: CASSPARQGRYSNQPQHF

v_gene: TRBV5-1
j_gene: TRBJ1-5
CDR3aa: CASSSGFFPICGTGGRNQPQHF

v_gene: TRBV9
j_gene: TRBJ1-2
CDR3aa: CASSVTGDYGYTF

v_gene: TRBV7-8
j_gene: TRBJ1-4
CDR3aa: CASSLPSGLGNEKLFF

v_gene: TRBV12-3/TRBV12-4
j_gene: TRBJ2-6
CDR3aa: CAISYSGANVLTF

v_gene: TRBV4-1
j_gene: TRBJ2-1
CDR3aa: CASSQDLAWRAGGEQFF

v_gene: TRBV9
j_gene: TRBJ2-1
CDR3aa: CASSVGVGEQFF

v_gene: TRBV7-8
j_gene: TRBJ2-7
CDR3aa: CASSLATGSSYEQYF

v_gene: TRBV30
j_gene: TRBJ2-7
CDR3aa: CAWSVLAGGPGYEQYF

v_gene: TRBV5-1
j_gene: TRBJ2-3
CDR3aa: CASSEDIARGPTQYF

v_gene: TRBV5-1
j_gene: TRBJ2-2
CDR3aa: CASSLVGGDTGELFF

v_gene: TRBV29-1
j_gene: TRBJ2-7
CDR3aa: CSARGSYYEQYF

v_gene: TRBV7-2
j_gene: TRBJ2-7
CDR3aa: CASSPGGGNYEQYF

v_gene: TRBV6-2/TRBV6-3
j_gene: TRBJ2-7
CDR3aa: CASSLTGVSSEQYF

v_gene: TRBV5-1
j_gene: TRBJ2-5
CDR3aa: CASSGSGGNQETQYF

v_gene: TRBV3-1/TRBV3-2
j_gene: TRBJ2-7
CDR3aa: CASKDRGRGYEQYF

v_gene: TRBV5-4
j_gene: TRBJ2-7
CDR3aa: CASSLDRGDEQYF

v_gene: TRBV28
j_gene: TRBJ1-2
CDR3aa: CASSLPQTGWTGYTF

v_gene: TRBV4-1
j_gene: TRBJ2-6
CDR3aa: CASSQDEGAQGANVLTF

v_gene: TRBV9
j_gene: TRBJ2-5
CDR3aa: CASSVEGGAFLETQYF

v_gene: TRBV10-3
j_gene: TRBJ2-6
CDR3aa: CAISGNRVGANVLTF

v_gene: TRBV6-5
j_gene: TRBJ2-5
CDR3aa: CASKGAARETQYF

v_gene: TRBV5-1
j_gene: TRBJ1-1
CDR3aa: CASSFLQANTEAFF

v_gene: TRBV3-1/TRBV3-2
j_gene: TRBJ2-3
CDR3aa: CASSRPHGSDTQYF

v_gene: TRBV7-3
j_gene: TRBJ2-2
CDR3aa: CASSLTTSGRAGELFF

v_gene: TRBV2
j_gene: TRBJ2-3
CDR3aa: CASSLGLAGSGDTQYF

v_gene: TRBV6-1
j_gene: TRBJ2-1
CDR3aa: CASSEAFNEQFF

v_gene: TRBV29-1
j_gene: TRBJ2-1
CDR3aa: CSVGMGQRRYNEQFF

v_gene: TRBV27
j_gene: TRBJ1-5
CDR3aa: CASSPYRDRFQPQHF

v_gene: TRBV5-4
j_gene: TRBJ2-3
CDR3aa: CASSQGIGTDTQYF

v_gene: TRBV2
j_gene: TRBJ1-1
CDR3aa: CATTPRQGMNTEAFF

v_gene: TRBV10-3
j_gene: TRBJ1-2
CDR3aa: CATFRERDYGYTF

v_gene: TRBV2
j_gene: TRBJ2-7
CDR3aa: CASSDSGGPYEQYF

v_gene: TRBV5-1
j_gene: TRBJ2-3
CDR3aa: CASSAPGQGTDTQYF

v_gene: TRBV4-1
j_gene: TRBJ2-2
CDR3aa: CASSPLFRQGDTGELFF

v_gene: TRBV29-1
j_gene: TRBJ1-1
CDR3aa: CSVERGLLNTEAFF

v_gene: TRBV6-6
j_gene: TRBJ1-4
CDR3aa: CASSYEAINEKLFF

v_gene: TRBV7-9
j_gene: TRBJ1-2
CDR3aa: CASSLRGGYGYTF

v_gene: TRBV15
j_gene: TRBJ1-1
CDR3aa: CATSKEQGAGEAFF

v_gene: TRBV10-1
j_gene: TRBJ2-7
CDR3aa: CASSEYRTATYEQYF

v_gene: TRBV6-5
j_gene: TRBJ2-7
CDR3aa: CVSQDYEQYF

v_gene: TRBV15
j_gene: TRBJ2-7
CDR3aa: CATSRERTPSYEQYF